A single sample is the source of the 4 T cell receptor beta chains below, sequenced in a study of blood T cell repertoires in COVID-19. Using immunoSEQ multiplex PCR, the repertoire was profiled, and TCRdb retains in-frame clones only, with some absent. The table has more than 200,000 clones, around 90% seen once. Sequenced: PBMCs or T cells enriched from blood (not recorded which). Receptor source: a woman aged 45 to 65 who had recovered from COVID-19.

V gene TRBV29-1 combines with J gene TRBJ2-3; the D gene is possibly TRBD2 (5 bases). Trimming pared 1 base from V and 6 bases from J, leaving 17 bases between. The CDR3 runs 15 residues. Germline values: CDR1 SQVTM, CDR2 ANQGSEA. CDR3 region: CSVEVGRANGDTQYF. CDR3 nucleotide sequence: TGCAGCGTTGAAGTCGGGCGGGCGAACGGGGATACGCAGTATTTT.

This chain joins TRBV27 and TRBJ2-1; the D gene is possibly TRBD1 (5 bases). The V gene lost 1 base and the J gene lost 2 bases, with 18 bases spanning the gap. Germline V gives CDR1 MNHEY, CDR2 SMNVEV (reference sequence). This CDR3 is 18 amino acids long. CDR3 sequence reads: CASSLFALVTDTYNEQFF. The CDR3, as DNA: TGTGCCAGCAGTTTATTCGCCCTCGTGACAGACACCTACAATGAGCAGTTCTTC.

This clone was counted a few times. Compared with germline, one end of the junction differs, possibly owing to a read error. The chain couples TRBV14 to TRBJ2-3, with 7 bases identical to TRBD1. This CDR3 is built from 13 residues. Germline CDR1 SGHDN, CDR2 FVKESK. In DNA form, the CDR3 reads TGTGCCAGCAGCCTAGCCGGGACAGAAACGCAGTATTTT. Translating gives CASSLAGTETQYF.

The J gene is TRBJ2-4, the V gene TRBV7-2; possible D gene TRBD2, 7 bases. Per germline, CDR1 SGHTA and CDR2 FQGNSA. The CDR3 spans 13 residues. Trimming left V 1 base short and J 13 bases short, with 14 bases between. CDR3 amino acids: CASSLEEGGAQYF. The CDR3 bases are TGTGCCAGCAGCTTAGAGGAGGGGGGGGCCCAGTACTTC.